These 10 T cell receptor beta chains share one sample of origin, sequenced in a study of long-term antiretroviral therapy in people with HIV. Survey level was the resolution at which the v3.0 immunoSEQ assay ran. The repertoire was sequenced with immunoSEQ multiplex PCR; TCRdb's copy has only in-frame clones and lacks some. The table shows 42,000 or so clones, with roughly 86% occurring only once. Sample: unsorted PBMCs, taken 0.1 years before starting antiretroviral therapy. These receptors all stem from a woman between 45 and 65 years old with HIV.

The V call is TRBV4-2, the J call TRBJ2-5; TRBD2 matches at 10 bases. CDR3 size: 17 residues. V trimming: 4 bases; J trimming: 4 bases; junction bases outside the gene matches: 12. Looked up from germline, CDR1 is LGHNA and CDR2 is YNFKEQ. The CDR3 region has the DNA TGTGCCAGCAGCCCAGGGGCCAGCGGGGGGGCGGTAGAGACCCAGTACTTC. This gives the protein CASSPGASGGAVETQYF.

The gene calls are TRBV5-4 and TRBJ1-6, with D unclear. V was shortened by 1 base and J by 7 bases, with 12 bases between the two germline ends. Germline loops: CDR1 SGHNT, CDR2 YYREEE (reference sequence). The CDR3 is 15 amino acids. The CDR3 loop reads CASSLSATANSPLHF. The CDR3 DNA reads TGTGCCAGCAGCTTGTCCGCCACAGCCAATTCACCCCTCCACTTT.

The chain joins TRBV12-5 to TRBJ2-5; D not certain. The CDR3 sequence is 15 residues long. Trimming pared 6 bases from V and 1 base from J, leaving 15 bases between. Germline V gene data show CDR1 as LGHNT and CDR2 as FRNRAP. Written as DNA, the CDR3 is TGTGCTAGTGGCCATGGTGATACGTCCCAAGAGACCCAGTACTTC. Translation gives CASGHGDTSQETQYF. The full variable domain, its missing parts supplied by reference TRBV12-5 and TRBJ2-5, is DARVTQTPRHKVTEMGQEVTMRCQPILGHNTVFWYRQTMMQGLELLAYFRNRAPLDDSGMPKDRFSAEMPDATLATLKIQPSEPRDSAVYFCASGHGDTSQETQYFGPGTRLLVL.

The chain recombines TRBV30 with TRBJ2-1; D might be TRBD2 (5 bases). This CDR3 comprises 12 residues. Trimming pared 3 bases from V and 8 bases from J, leaving 11 bases between. Germline CDR1 reads GTSNPN; CDR2 reads SVGIG (reference sequence). The CDR3 sequence is CAWRPLGYEQFF. The CDR3 nucleotides are TGTGCCTGGAGACCACTAGGGTATGAGCAGTTCTTC.

This chain uses TRBV4-1 with TRBJ2-4, with 9 bases aligning to TRBD2. J gave up 7 bases and V 4 bases, and 8 bases lay outside the gene matches. The CDR3 loop spans 15 amino acids. Germline values: CDR1 MGHRA, CDR2 YSYEKL. CDR3 coding DNA: TGCGCCAGCAGCCTCGCGGGGGGGGCTCCGAACATTCAGTACTTC. This sequence encodes CASSLAGGAPNIQYF.

The rearrangement joins TRBV6-6 to TRBJ1-2; no clear D. Deletions cut 4 bases from V and 8 bases from J, with 11 bases between. The CDR3 totals 12 residues. Germline CDR1 reads MNHNY; CDR2 reads SVGAGI (reference sequence). The CDR3 nucleotides read TGTGCCAGCAGTTGGGAGGCCGACGGCTACACCTTC. It is translated as CASSWEADGYTF.

The chain joins TRBV21-1 to TRBJ1-2; the tabulated D call, TRBD1, remains unverified against the DNA. TRBV21-1 is listed as a pseudogene. CDR3 length equals 13 residues. This chain's CDR3 is CASRGGQWFGYTF. The CDR3 DNA follows: TGTGCCAGCAGGGGGGGACAGTGGTTTGGCTACACCTTC.

This chain links TRBV7-3 with TRBJ2-2; no clear D. Trimming stripped 2 bases from V and 6 bases from J, with 1 base between. CDR3 length: 11 residues. Germline CDR1 and CDR2: SGHTA and FQGTGA. CDR3 DNA sequence: TGTGCCAGCAGCTTATCCGGGGAGCTGTTTTTT. Amino acid sequence: CASSLSGELFF.

This chain uses TRBV6-5 with TRBJ1-5, with D possibly being TRBD1 (6 bases). Germline V gene data show CDR1 as MNHEY and CDR2 as SVGAGI. Trimming cost V 5 bases and J 8 bases, with 19 bases left between them. This CDR3 comprises 15 residues. The CDR3 here is CASSINRQAREPQHF. CDR3 sequence (DNA): TGTGCCAGCAGTATTAACCGACAGGCGCGGGAGCCCCAGCATTTT.

The chain couples TRBV7-6 to TRBJ2-3, with 7 bases identical to TRBD1. CDR3 size: 18 residues. Germline-derived CDR1 and CDR2 are SGHVS and FNYEAQ. The J segment lost 7 bases and the V segment lost 6 bases, leaving 22 bases of the junction unmatched. The CDR3 DNA follows: TGTGCCAGCAGTTATACTACCGGGACAGCGGTGGTAAGAAATACGCAGTATTTT. It specifies CASSYTTGTAVVRNTQYF.